These T cell receptor beta chains were read from a single sample in a study of cytomegalovirus exposure and HLA in healthy donors. Profiling relied on immunoSEQ multiplex PCR, and the TCRdb table lists in-frame clones only, not all of them. The data contain 140,000 to 150,000 clones, 60% to 85% of them singletons. The specimen was PBMCs. Source of these receptors: a middle-aged man in good health and CMV-seronegative. CDR3s include the opening cysteine and the closing phenylalanine or tryptophan. D genes are given only for firm matches.

>TRBV14|TRBJ1-2|-
CASSPGLEYGYTF
TGTGCCAGCAGTCCCGGCCTGGAGTATGGCTACACCTTC
>TRBV5-8|TRBJ2-5|-
CASSLDMGAETQYF
TGTGCCAGCAGCTTGGATATGGGGGCCGAGACCCAGTACTTC
>TRBV5-1|TRBJ2-3|-
CASSPQGVRDTQYF
TGCGCCAGCAGCCCCCAGGGCGTCCGCGATACGCAGTATTTT
>TRBV7-9|TRBJ1-4|-
CASIGDFLNEKLFF
TGTGCCAGCATTGGAGACTTTCTTAATGAAAAACTGTTTTTT
>TRBV7-9|TRBJ2-3|TRBD1
CASSRQGASSTDTQYF
TGTGCCAGCAGCAGACAGGGGGCCAGCTCCACAGATACGCAGTATTTT
>TRBV28|TRBJ1-1|-
CASRLTPNTEAFF
TGTGCCAGCAGACTAACACCGAACACTGAAGCTTTCTTT
>TRBV5-1|TRBJ2-5|-
CASSLVVEETQYF
TGCGCCAGCAGCTTGGTAGTGGAAGAGACCCAGTACTTC
>TRBV7-9|TRBJ2-2|-
CSLRGSRIYGELFF
TGTTCCCTCAGAGGCTCTAGGATTTATGGGGAGCTGTTTTTT
>TRBV2|TRBJ2-1|-
CASSPLEEQFF
TGTGCCAGCAGCCCACTAGAGGAGCAGTTCTTC
>TRBV10-3|TRBJ2-7|TRBD2
CAISVRLAGGYEQYF
TGTGCCATCAGTGTGAGACTAGCGGGAGGGTACGAGCAGTACTTC
>TRBV9|TRBJ2-5|-
CASSAAEGRETQYF
TGTGCCAGCAGCGCAGCAGAGGGCAGAGAGACCCAGTACTTC
>TRBV5-1|TRBJ2-1|TRBD1
CASSPWTGWDEQFF
TGCGCCAGCAGCCCATGGACAGGGTGGGATGAGCAGTTCTTC
>TRBV7-2|TRBJ1-4|-
CASSARGEAKLFF
TGTGCCAGCAGCGCCCGGGGGGAGGCAAAACTGTTTTTT
>TRBV4-1|TRBJ1-3|-
CASSQGGGGSGNTIYF
TGCGCCAGCAGCCAAGGCGGCGGGGGCTCTGGAAACACCATATATTTT
>TRBV7-9|TRBJ2-5|TRBD1
CASSLVGQQETQYF
TGTGCCAGCAGCTTAGTGGGACAGCAAGAGACCCAGTACTTC
>TRBV2|TRBJ1-5|TRBD1
CASSDPGTGFDQPQHF
TGTGCCAGCAGTGACCCCGGGACAGGGTTTGATCAGCCCCAGCATTTT